This T cell receptor (beta chain) appears in the sequencing data of a study of CD4+ T cells in melanoma. Only in-frame clones appear in the TCRdb table, and some are missing; sequencing was by immunoSEQ multiplex PCR. The sample contains about 15,000 clones, approximately 62% of which appear only once. The CDR3 runs to 13 residues. Trimming stripped 6 bases from V and 1 base from J, with 9 bases between. Per the germline V gene, CDR1 is MNHEY and CDR2 is SVGAGI. Sequenced material: cells from a culture (not recorded whether cultured in vitro). The chain combines TRBV6-5 with TRBJ1-1; possibly TRBD1 for D (6 bases). This TCR derives from a human donor with melanoma. The CDR3 sequence is CASSIQGNTEAFF. The CDR3 coding sequence is TGTGCCAGCAGCATACAGGGGAACACTGAAGCTTTCTTT.